The sample holds many counts of the clone carrying this TCR beta chain. The antigen remains undetermined. This sample was taken from a study of metastatic and nonmetastatic thyroid tumors. On the study more broadly: Across blood and tumor or nodule tissue, repertoires from malignant and benign thyroid patients were compared with one another.

Findings of the study overall: Malignant thyroid tumors reportedly had TCR beta diversity that was significantly higher than in benign nodules, in blood and tumor.

Germline assignment: CDR1 SGHAT and CDR2 FQDESV (reference sequence). The CDR3 has 18 amino acids. V shed 0 bases and J 3 bases; nucleotides not matched to a gene: 9. Study processing details: For papillary thyroid cancer, a distant-metastasis classifier was constructed from CDR3 differences observed across clinicopathological groups. With MiXCR, TCRdb called clones anew from the PCR reads. The V and J calls and clone size come from TCRdb's table, not from the authors' own analysis. The sample lists approximately 20,000 clones, about 30% occurring once. Ahead of thyroid surgery, no patient had received treatment of any kind.

The chain couples TRBV11-1 to TRBJ2-1; 9 bases map to TRBD2. This receptor was identified in a female donor with papillary thyroid cancer or a benign thyroid nodule (not recorded which). Some clones in this sample may be carry-over from other donors' samples. Sequencing input: tumor tissue. The CDR3 bases are TGTGCCAGCAGCTTAGCGTCGCTTGGGACTAGCAGCTACAATGAGCAGTTCTTC. It yields the protein CASSLASLGTSSYNEQFF. Together with reference TRBV11-1 and TRBJ2-1, the CDR3 gives the full variable domain: EAEVAQSPRYKITEKSQAVAFWCDPISGHATLYWYRQILGQGPELLVQFQDESVVDDSQLPKDRFSAERLKGVDSTLKIQPAELGDSAMYLCASSLASLGTSSYNEQFFGPGTRLTVL.